This TCR beta chain was profiled in a study of CD4 T cells in relation to SARS-CoV-2 and coronaviruses. The study, taken as a whole, reports: Crossreactive clones expanded significantly less to SARS-CoV-2 than monoreactive clones. The cross-reactivity analysis covered only spike protein, not other viral proteins.

Points on this clone: Its cognate antigen is unknown.

Deep TCR-beta sequencing used DNA from uncultured naive and memory CD4+ T cells. Method: immunoSEQ multiplex PCR; TCRdb's copy keeps in-frame clones and lacks some. In the table there are about 59,000 clones, roughly 85% of which are singletons. Unexposed donor CD4+ T cells date from about 2011-2019, before the COVID-19 pandemic. The ends were cut back, 6 bases at V and 2 bases at J, with 13 bases in the middle. Germline V gene sequence: CDR1 LNHDA, CDR2 SQIVND (reference sequence). The CDR3 loop spans 14 amino acids. This sequence originates from a human donor in good health. V usage is TRBV19 and J usage is TRBJ1-2; D might be TRBD1 (6 bases). The sequenced sample consisted of memory CD4+ T cells from PBMCs. In DNA, the CDR3 is TGTGCCAGTAGATTGAGGGGGGAGAACTATGGCTACACCTTC. Protein sequence: CASRLRGENYGYTF.